Shown below are 25 T cell receptor beta chains from a single sample sequenced in a study of cytomegalovirus exposure and HLA in healthy donors. 13 Jbeta primers and 60 Vbeta primers were used for the PCR. The protocol was immunoSEQ multiplex PCR, while the TCRdb copy is restricted to in-frame clones and leaves out a portion. Of 180,000 or so clones in the sample, approximately 80% are singletons; the top ten hold 1.3% to 1.5%. Material: PBMCs. These receptors all come from a girl aged 5-17 years in good health and CMV-seropositive.

The gene calls are TRBV5-1 and TRBJ1-2; no firm D call. The CDR3 runs to 14 residues. Trimming left V 0 bases short and J 4 bases short, with 10 bases between. Germline CDR1 is SGHRS and CDR2 is YFSETQ. CDR3 residues: CASSLDGRGYGYTF. The CDR3 coding sequence is TGCGCCAGCAGCTTGGACGGACGGGGCTATGGCTACACCTTC.

The chain carries TRBV27 and TRBJ2-1; a possible D gene is TRBD2 (6 bases). V was clipped by 9 bases and J by 6 bases, with 9 bases between them. CDR1 and CDR2 (germline): MNHEY, SMNVEV (reference sequence). This CDR3 has 11 amino acids. The CDR3 DNA follows: TGTGCCAGTGCCGGGGGCAATGAGCAGTTCTTC. Protein: CASAGGNEQFF.

The chain couples TRBV10-3 to TRBJ2-1, with TRBD1 identical over 12 bases. Germline assignment: CDR1 ENHRY and CDR2 SYGVKD. The CDR3 runs to 17 residues. Trimming took 7 bases from V and 3 from J; bases not matched to a gene: 10. CDR3 nucleotides: TGTGCCATCAACCGCGGGGACAGGGGGCCGAACTACAATGAGCAGTTCTTC. Its protein product is CAINRGDRGPNYNEQFF.

V gene TRBV5-6 combines with J gene TRBJ2-1; 7 positions match TRBD2. CDR1 and CDR2 (germline): SGHDT, YYEEEE. V shed 4 bases and J 10 bases; nucleotides not matched to a gene: 5. The CDR3 extends over 12 amino acids. CDR3 sequence (DNA): TGTGCCAGCAGCACGACTAGCCCAGAGCAGTTCTTC. This sequence encodes CASSTTSPEQFF.

The chain carries TRBV7-9 and TRBJ2-5; a weak D match, TRBD2 (6 bases). Per the germline V gene, CDR1 is SEHNR and CDR2 is FQNEAQ (reference sequence). Trimming took off 5 bases at V and 2 bases at J, with 15 bases between the two ends. This CDR3 is 15 amino acids long. The CDR3 here is CASSPRGTGQETQYF. As DNA, the CDR3 is TGTGCCAGCAGCCCTCGCGGGACGGGGCAAGAGACCCAGTACTTC.

V gene TRBV5-4 combines with J gene TRBJ1-2; 7 positions agree with TRBD1. Looked up from germline, CDR1 is SGHNT and CDR2 is YYREEE (reference sequence). The CDR3 totals 15 residues. With V trimmed by 4 bases and J by 4 bases, 10 bases remained unmatched. CDR3 protein: CASSARTGSLYGYTF. For the CDR3, the DNA is TGTGCCAGCAGCGCACGGACAGGTTCCCTCTATGGCTACACCTTC.

This chain links TRBV4-3 with TRBJ2-3; perhaps TRBD2 as D (5 bases). Germline CDR1 reads LGHNA; CDR2 reads YSLEER. The ends were cut back, 0 bases at V and 7 bases at J, with 26 bases in the middle. This CDR3 region has 19 residues. The CDR3, as DNA: TGCGCCAGCAGCCAAGATAAGGCGCCGCCCATGGCTCTAGCTAATACGCAGTATTTT. Amino acid sequence: CASSQDKAPPMALANTQYF.

The chain is built from TRBV30 and TRBJ2-4; D is perhaps TRBD2 (5 bases). V shed 6 bases and J shed 9 bases, with 18 bases lying between them. The CDR3 runs 13 residues. Germline lookup yields CDR1 GTSNPN and CDR2 SVGIG (reference sequence). CDR3 sequence reads: CACHAGIQPIQYF. CDR3 in DNA: TGTGCCTGTCATGCCGGGATCCAACCCATTCAGTACTTC.

The chain has TRBV5-6 and TRBJ2-7, with D hard to call. Germline-derived CDR1 and CDR2 are SGHDT and YYEEEE. CDR3 size: 14 residues. Trimming left V 0 bases short and J 4 bases short, with 11 bases between. Written as DNA, the CDR3 is TGTGCCAGCAGCTTGGCCCGAAGTCGGTACGAGCAGTACTTC. It specifies CASSLARSRYEQYF.

The rearrangement joins TRBV4-1 to TRBJ2-3; TRBD1 agrees at 11 bases. The CDR3 is 18 residues long. The ends lost 5 bases at V and 0 bases at J; junction bases unmatched: 10. CDR1 and CDR2 (germline): MGHRA, YSYEKL. The CDR3 sequence is CASSFPAGTGGSTDTQYF. The CDR3 nucleotides read TGCGCCAGCAGCTTTCCTGCGGGGACAGGGGGAAGCACAGATACGCAGTATTTT.

This chain uses TRBV16 with TRBJ1-1; weak D call: TRBD1 (5 bases). This CDR3 has 14 residues. Trimming pared 5 bases from V and 4 bases from J, leaving 14 bases between. Germline CDR1 reads KGHSY; CDR2 reads FQNENV. For the CDR3, the DNA is TGTGCCAGCAGCTCCAGTCGGGGGGGCACTGAAGCTTTCTTT. As protein: CASSSSRGGTEAFF.

The J gene is TRBJ2-7, the V gene TRBV27; maybe TRBD2 (6 bases). Germline loops: CDR1 MNHEY, CDR2 SMNVEV (reference sequence). CDR3 length equals 15 residues. V dropped 3 bases and J dropped 5 bases, with 17 bases sitting between them. This CDR3 reads CASSLIAVTPHEQYF. CDR3 nucleotide sequence: TGTGCCAGCAGTTTGATAGCGGTCACCCCCCACGAGCAGTACTTC.

This clone was counted a single time. The chain links TRBV19 to TRBJ1-5; D is uncertain. There are 17 residues in the CDR3. The V and J ends lost 4 bases and 2 bases respectively, with 18 bases between them. CDR1 is LNHDA and CDR2 is SQIVND in the germline V gene (reference sequence). The CDR3, as DNA: TGTGCCAGTAGTACCCCCTATTCGTCGGAGGGCAATCAGCCCCAGCATTTT. Its translation is CASSTPYSSEGNQPQHF.

The V gene is TRBV4-1, the J gene TRBJ1-4; D is unresolved. V lost 2 bases and J lost 8, with 12 bases in between. Germline lookup yields CDR1 MGHRA and CDR2 YSYEKL. The CDR3 is made up of 14 amino acids. CDR3 coding DNA: TGCGCCAGCAGCCAAATAATCAGGAAGGAAAAACTGTTTTTT. The encoded protein is CASSQIIRKEKLFF.

The CDR3 here is CASSPTLAGGMNEQFF. The CDR3 bases are TGCGCCAGCAGTCCAACCCTAGCGGGAGGTATGAATGAGCAGTTCTTC. The rearrangement links TRBV10-1 to TRBJ2-1, with 11 bases that match TRBD2. The CDR3 has 16 residues. CDR1 WNHNN and CDR2 SYGVQD come from the germline V gene (reference sequence). V trimming: 5 bases; J trimming: 7 bases; junction bases outside the gene matches: 10.

The J gene is TRBJ1-1, the V gene TRBV7-9; 9 bases agree with TRBD1. V dropped 2 bases and J dropped 5; count of bases not matched to a gene: 6. CDR3 length: 15 amino acids. Per the germline V gene, CDR1 is SEHNR and CDR2 is FQNEAQ (reference sequence). In nucleotides, the CDR3 is TGTGCCAGCAGCTTAACCGGGACAGGGAATACTGAAGCTTTCTTT. It translates to CASSLTGTGNTEAFF.

V usage is TRBV12-5 and J usage is TRBJ2-3; 9 nucleotides line up with TRBD2. The CDR3 runs 14 residues. V lost 11 bases, J lost 0 bases, and 6 bases stayed unmatched. Germline CDR1 LGHNT, CDR2 FRNRAP. The CDR3 here is CASRLADSTDTQYF. CDR3 coding DNA: TGTGCTTCCAGACTAGCGGACAGCACAGATACGCAGTATTTT. Complete variable domain (other parts from reference TRBV12-5 and TRBJ2-3): DARVTQTPRHKVTEMGQEVTMRCQPILGHNTVFWYRQTMMQGLELLAYFRNRAPLDDSGMPKDRFSAEMPDATLATLKIQPSEPRDSAVYFCASRLADSTDTQYFGPGTRLTVL.

The chain combines TRBV7-9 with TRBJ2-7, with D possibly being TRBD2 (6 bases). The CDR3 loop spans 16 amino acids. V was pared by 0 bases and J by 1 base, with 13 bases between. Germline CDR1 SEHNR, CDR2 FQNEAQ (reference sequence). The CDR3 sequence: CASSLAREGRSYEQYF. CDR3 coding DNA: TGTGCCAGCAGCTTAGCGCGGGAAGGGAGGTCCTACGAGCAGTACTTC.

This clone has more than one count but fewer than ten. DNA for the CDR3: TGTGCCAGTAGTCCGGACAGTGGGGGTACTGAAGCTTTCTTT. Amino acid sequence: CASSPDSGGTEAFF. This chain links TRBV19 with TRBJ1-1; possibly TRBD1 for D (6 bases). Trimming stripped 5 bases from V and 5 bases from J, with 15 bases between. Germline lookup yields CDR1 LNHDA and CDR2 SQIVND (reference sequence). The CDR3 is 14 residues long.

The genes are TRBV6-5 and TRBJ2-1; perhaps TRBD2 as D (6 bases). V shed 6 bases and J shed 10 bases, with 16 bases lying between them. Germline-derived CDR1 and CDR2 are MNHEY and SVGAGI. The CDR3 contains 13 residues. CDR3 amino acids: CASRPGLMREQFF. The CDR3 DNA reads TGTGCCAGCAGGCCCGGACTAATGAGGGAGCAGTTCTTC.

The chain has TRBV5-1 and TRBJ1-1; D might be TRBD1 (6 bases). This CDR3 is 15 amino acids long. In germline, CDR1 is SGHRS, CDR2 YFSETQ. Trimming took 3 bases from V and 3 from J, leaving 15 bases between them. CDR3 loop: CASSSRGGRDTEAFF. The CDR3 coding sequence is TGCGCCAGCAGCTCTAGGGGGGGCCGAGACACTGAAGCTTTCTTT.

CDR3 region: CASSLDRNSYEQYF. The CDR3 coding sequence is TGTGCCAGCAGCTTAGACAGAAACTCCTACGAGCAGTACTTC. The V and J genes are TRBV11-2 and TRBJ2-7; the D is unclear. Germline CDR1 and CDR2: SGHAT and FQNNGV. Trimming stripped 0 bases from V and 0 bases from J, with 6 bases between. The CDR3 totals 14 residues.

This chain uses TRBV6-5 with TRBJ2-7; D is perhaps TRBD2 (6 bases). V was clipped by 2 bases and J by 2 bases, with 13 bases between them. This CDR3 has 15 residues. CDR1 and CDR2 from the germline V gene are MNHEY and SVGAGI. The DNA of the CDR3 is TGTGCCAGCAGTTACCGGAGGGGCCCCACCTACGAGCAGTACTTC. Translated: CASSYRRGPTYEQYF.

This clone was seen only a few times. The rearrangement uses TRBV10-1 and TRBJ1-4; no firm D call. The CDR3 loop spans 14 amino acids. V shed 2 bases and J shed 0 bases, with 4 bases lying between them. Germline CDR1 WNHNN, CDR2 SYGVQD (reference sequence). CDR3 amino acids: CASSETATNEKLFF. In DNA, the CDR3 is TGCGCCAGCAGTGAGACGGCAACTAATGAAAAACTGTTTTTT.

This chain links TRBV4-1 with TRBJ2-7; TRBD1 matches at 7 bases. This CDR3 comprises 17 residues. J was trimmed by 0 bases and V by 1 base; bases with no gene match: 9. Looked up from germline, CDR1 is MGHRA and CDR2 is YSYEKL. CDR3: CASSQAPQGDISYEQYF. The DNA of the CDR3 is TGCGCCAGCAGCCAAGCACCGCAGGGGGATATCTCCTACGAGCAGTACTTC.